This T cell receptor (beta chain) emerged from a study of identical twins. CDR3 length: 17 amino acids. With V trimmed by 1 base and J by 0 bases, 4 bases remained unmatched. Germline CDR1 and CDR2: SEHNR and FQNEAQ (reference sequence). Study-level findings and limits: In drawing conclusions, the study used cross-sectional statistical analysis and did not follow the same donors. Zero-insertion analyses might be partly confounded by invariant T cells like MAIT and iNKT. The abundant beta clonotypes from cord blood had fewer insertions, and memory repertoires had none of this.

TCRdb fed the 5' RACE reads into MiXCR, producing one record per CDR3 protein. Here the sample spans under 900,000 distinct CDR3 sequences, roughly 12% being singletons. In this sample, this clonotype turned up a few times. Its antigen is not known. These data were also reused for a study on yellow fever vaccine responses in identical twins.

This chain uses TRBV7-9 with TRBJ2-3; 10 bases are a match to TRBD2. The TCR was taken from a young woman in good health. Sequencing was carried out using PBMCs. The CDR3 nucleotides read TGTGCCAGCAGCTTAGATGGGACTAGCGCGAGCACAGATACGCAGTATTTT. Translating it yields CASSLDGTSASTDTQYF.